This T cell receptor beta chain is drawn from a study of PD-L1 blockade in urothelial cancer. Germline CDR1 SGHDT, CDR2 YYEEEE. This CDR3 is built from 15 residues. The V and J ends lost 6 bases and 1 base respectively, with 16 bases between them. This table comes from immunoSEQ multiplex PCR, and its TCRdb copy is limited to in-frame clones, with some not included. The sample has 45,000 to 60,000 clones; more than 75% are singletons. Indicated time point: pretreatment peripheral blood. The source material was PBMCs, sampled around atezolizumab (anti-PD-L1) treatment. The gene calls are TRBV5-6 and TRBJ1-1; D remains ambiguous. The clonotype comes from a man in his fifties or sixties with urothelial cancer. CDR3 residues: CASKGLRERNTEAFF. The CDR3 nucleotides are TGTGCCAGCAAGGGCCTCCGGGAGAGGAACACTGAAGCTTTCTTT.